Below are 14 T cell receptor beta chains sequenced from a single sample in a study of blood T cell repertoires in COVID-19. The method was immunoSEQ multiplex PCR; TCRdb's version includes in-frame clones alone and lacks a portion of them. The profile covers roughly 81,000 clones, with roughly 89% appearing a single time and 6.5% to 8.5% taken by the ten largest. Source material: peripheral blood. The receptors stem from a man aged 25 to 45 with acute or convalescent COVID-19.

The chain carries TRBV28 and TRBJ1-1; D is possibly TRBD1 (6 bases). The CDR3 has 15 residues. The germline gives CDR1 MDHEN, CDR2 SYDVKM. V shed 5 bases and J shed 5 bases, with 18 bases lying between them. Written as DNA, the CDR3 is TGTGCCAGCAGTGAAACTACAGGGCGCCAAACTGAAGCTTTCTTT. Its translation is CASSETTGRQTEAFF. The complete variable domain, with remaining parts taken from reference TRBV28 and TRBJ1-1, reads DVKVTQSSRYLVKRTGEKVFLECVQDMDHENMFWYRQDPGLGLRLIYFSYDVKMKEKGDIPEGYSVSREKKERFSLILESASTNQTSMYLCASSETTGRQTEAFFGQGTRLTVV.

The V call is TRBV3-1 (or the pseudogene TRBV3-2), the J call TRBJ2-5, with a possible D match to TRBD1 (5 bases). The CDR3 is 17 residues long. Germline V gene sequence: CDR1 LGHDT, CDR2 YNNKEL (reference sequence). V shed 4 bases and J shed 5 bases, with 23 bases lying between them. Written as DNA, the CDR3 is TGTGCCAGCAGCCCCCGGCGGAAGGGGCCCCTTGCGGAGACCCAGTACTTC. Translated: CASSPRRKGPLAETQYF.

V and J are TRBV27 and TRBJ1-5; D gene unclear. There are 14 residues in the CDR3. Germline V gives CDR1 MNHEY, CDR2 SMNVEV (reference sequence). Trimming removed 2 bases from V and 6 bases from J, with 11 bases in between. The CDR3 DNA follows: TGTGCCAGCAGTTTAGAAGGTAGCGGTCAGCCCCAGCATTTT. It translates to CASSLEGSGQPQHF.

The chain couples TRBV5-1 to TRBJ2-7, with 10 nucleotides matching TRBD1. Trimming at V came to 0 bases and at J to 4 bases, leaving 7 bases not matched to a gene. Germline V gene lookup returns CDR1 SGHRS and CDR2 YFSETQ. The CDR3 runs 16 residues. The CDR3 DNA reads TGCGCCAGCAGCTTGGATGCTAGGACAGGGGGGTACGAGCAGTACTTC. The encoded protein is CASSLDARTGGYEQYF.

The V and J genes are TRBV5-1 and TRBJ1-1, with 7 bases aligning to TRBD1. After removal of 3 bases from V and 6 bases from J, the junction contained 11 bases not matched to a gene. The CDR3 spans 15 residues. Germline-derived CDR1 and CDR2 are SGHRS and YFSETQ. In DNA, the CDR3 is TGCGCCAGCAGCTCGCAGACAGGGTATGTCGCTGAAGCTTTCTTT. Translation gives CASSSQTGYVAEAFF.

The gene calls are TRBV7-9 and TRBJ2-7; TRBD1 agrees at 9 bases. CDR1 is SEHNR and CDR2 is FQNEAQ in the germline V gene (reference sequence). The CDR3 is 15 residues long. J lost 2 bases, V lost 1 base, and 3 bases had no gene match. The DNA of the CDR3 is TGTGCCAGCAGCTTAGAGGGACAGGGTACCTACGAGCAGTACTTC. This codes for CASSLEGQGTYEQYF.

The CDR3 sequence: CASSLEGGTNQPQHF. CDR3 DNA: TGCGCCAGCAGCTTGGAAGGAGGGACCAATCAGCCCCAGCATTTT. The chain employs TRBV5-1 and TRBJ1-5, with D maybe TRBD1 (5 bases). This CDR3 region has 15 residues. The V gene lost 0 bases and the J gene lost 3 bases, with 10 bases spanning the gap. In germline, CDR1 is SGHRS, CDR2 YFSETQ.

The chain links TRBV30 to TRBJ1-6; no clear D. The V end lost 4 bases, the J end lost 0 bases, and 19 bases lay between the germline ends. Germline V lookup: CDR1 GTSNPN, CDR2 SVGIG (reference sequence). The CDR3 is made up of 18 amino acids. For the CDR3, the DNA is TGTGCCTGGACCACAACGGGGAGGGTTCCCTCCTATAATTCACCCCTCCACTTT. Translated, it gives CAWTTTGRVPSYNSPLHF.

A note on this clone: Other DNA sequences within the sample encode an identical CDR3. The V gene is TRBV12-3 or TRBV12-4, the J gene TRBJ1-5; D is undetermined. CDR3 length equals 12 residues. V was pared by 3 bases and J by 4 bases, with 4 bases between. The CDR3: CASSFGNQPQHF. The CDR3 DNA sequence: TGTGCCAGCAGTTTCGGGAATCAGCCCCAGCATTTT.

The gene calls are TRBV13 and TRBJ2-7, with 8 bases fitting TRBD1. Germline lookup yields CDR1 PRHDT and CDR2 FYEKMQ (reference sequence). This CDR3 comprises 15 residues. V lost 5 bases and J lost 5; bases outside the gene matches: 11. The CDR3 region has the DNA TGTGCCAGCAGCCCCGGGACAGGTTCGTTCAACGAGCAGTACTTC. It specifies CASSPGTGSFNEQYF.

The V call is TRBV19, the J call TRBJ2-2; 7 bases agree with TRBD2. Germline trimming cut 5 bases from V and 7 bases from J; bases unmatched to any gene: 7. CDR3 length equals 14 residues. Per the germline V gene, CDR1 is LNHDA and CDR2 is SQIVND (reference sequence). CDR3: CASSRGPGGGELFF. The CDR3 DNA reads TGTGCCAGTAGTCGCGGCCCGGGAGGCGGGGAGCTGTTTTTT.

This chain links TRBV28 with TRBJ1-1; D gene ambiguous. The V end lost 3 bases, the J end lost 1 base, and 6 bases lay between the germline ends. The CDR3 has 13 amino acids. Germline assignment: CDR1 MDHEN and CDR2 SYDVKM. CDR3 in amino acids: CASSFRGNTEAFF. CDR3 nucleotide sequence: TGTGCCAGCAGTTTCCGGGGGAACACTGAAGCTTTCTTT.

The chain couples TRBV6-1 to TRBJ2-3, with 8 bases lining up with TRBD2. Losses at the gene ends were 1 base for V and 5 bases for J; bases not matched to a gene: 5. Germline V gives CDR1 MNHNS, CDR2 SASEGT. The CDR3 extends over 15 amino acids. Here the CDR3 DNA reads TGTGCCAGCAGTGAAGAAGCGGGAGCTGGAGATACGCAGTATTTT. Its translation: CASSEEAGAGDTQYF.

The sample holds one count of this clone. The chain links TRBV14 to TRBJ1-1; D is unresolved. In germline, CDR1 is SGHDN, CDR2 FVKESK. The CDR3 loop spans 14 amino acids. Between the trimmed V and J ends, which lost 3 bases and 1 base, there was a span of 9 bases. The CDR3 reads CASSHTSGNTEAFF. In DNA, the CDR3 is TGTGCCAGCAGCCACACGTCGGGGAACACTGAAGCTTTCTTT.